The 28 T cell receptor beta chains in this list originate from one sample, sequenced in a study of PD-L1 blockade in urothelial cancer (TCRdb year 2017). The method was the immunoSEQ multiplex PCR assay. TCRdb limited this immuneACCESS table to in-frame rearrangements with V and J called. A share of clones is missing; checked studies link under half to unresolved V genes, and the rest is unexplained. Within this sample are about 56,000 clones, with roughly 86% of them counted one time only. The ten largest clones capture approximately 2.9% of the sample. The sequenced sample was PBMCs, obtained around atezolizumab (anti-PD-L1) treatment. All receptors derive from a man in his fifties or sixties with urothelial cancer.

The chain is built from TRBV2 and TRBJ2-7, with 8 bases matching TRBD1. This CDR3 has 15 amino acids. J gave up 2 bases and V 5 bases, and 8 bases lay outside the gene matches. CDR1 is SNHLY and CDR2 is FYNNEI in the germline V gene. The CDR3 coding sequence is TGTGCCAGCAGTTTTGGACAGGGACCCCCCTACGAGCAGTACTTC. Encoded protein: CASSFGQGPPYEQYF.

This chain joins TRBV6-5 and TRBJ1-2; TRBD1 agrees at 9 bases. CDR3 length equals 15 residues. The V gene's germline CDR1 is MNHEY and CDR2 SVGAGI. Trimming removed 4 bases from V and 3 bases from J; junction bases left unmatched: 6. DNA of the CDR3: TGTGCCAGCAGTTCACGCCGGGACAGGGACTATGGCTACACCTTC. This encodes CASSSRRDRDYGYTF.

CDR3 nucleotides: TGTGCCAGCAGTTTATGGGTCCTAGCGACCCACTACGAGCAGTACTTC. Translation gives CASSLWVLATHYEQYF. The V and J genes are TRBV28 and TRBJ2-7; D is perhaps TRBD2 (6 bases). Germline V gene lookup returns CDR1 MDHEN and CDR2 SYDVKM. The length of the CDR3 is 16 residues. V was cut by 0 bases and J by 3 bases, with 15 bases left in between.

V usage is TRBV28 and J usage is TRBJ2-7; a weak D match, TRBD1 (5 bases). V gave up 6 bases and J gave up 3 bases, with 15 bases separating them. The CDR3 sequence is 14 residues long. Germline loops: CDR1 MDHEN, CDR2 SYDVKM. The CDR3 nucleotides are TGTGCCAGCAGCGGACAACAACCTTACTACGAGCAGTACTTC. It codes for CASSGQQPYYEQYF.

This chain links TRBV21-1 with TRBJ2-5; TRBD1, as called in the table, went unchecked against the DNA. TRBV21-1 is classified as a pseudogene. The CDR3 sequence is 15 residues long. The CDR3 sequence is CASSKVTGVGETQYF. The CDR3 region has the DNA TGTGCCAGCAGCAAAGTCACAGGGGTTGGTGAGACCCAGTACTTC.

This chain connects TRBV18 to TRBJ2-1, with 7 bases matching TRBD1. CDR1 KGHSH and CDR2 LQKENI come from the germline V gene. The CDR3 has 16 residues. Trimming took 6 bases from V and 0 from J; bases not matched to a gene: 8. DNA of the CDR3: TGTGCCAGCTCCATGACAGGGCCGAGCTCCTACAATGAGCAGTTCTTC. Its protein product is CASSMTGPSSYNEQFF.

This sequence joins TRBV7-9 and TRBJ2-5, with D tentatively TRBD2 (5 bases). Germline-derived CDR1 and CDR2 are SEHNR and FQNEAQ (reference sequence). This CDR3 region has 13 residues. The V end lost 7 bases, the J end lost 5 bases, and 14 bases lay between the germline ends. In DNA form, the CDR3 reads TGTGCCAGCAAGAAAGAGGGATTGGAGACCCAGTACTTC. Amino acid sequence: CASKKEGLETQYF.

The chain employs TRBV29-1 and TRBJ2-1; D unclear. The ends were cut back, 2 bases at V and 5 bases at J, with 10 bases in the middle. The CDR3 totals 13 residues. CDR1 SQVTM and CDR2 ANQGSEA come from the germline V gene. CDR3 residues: CSVEWSGHNEQFF. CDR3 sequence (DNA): TGCAGCGTTGAATGGTCGGGTCACAATGAGCAGTTCTTC.

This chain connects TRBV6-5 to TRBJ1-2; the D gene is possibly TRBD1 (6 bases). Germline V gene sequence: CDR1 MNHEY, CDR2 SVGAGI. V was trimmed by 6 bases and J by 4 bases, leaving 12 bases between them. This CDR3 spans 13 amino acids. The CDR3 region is CASSPGAPYGYTF. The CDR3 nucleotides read TGTGCCAGCAGCCCAGGGGCGCCCTATGGCTACACCTTC.

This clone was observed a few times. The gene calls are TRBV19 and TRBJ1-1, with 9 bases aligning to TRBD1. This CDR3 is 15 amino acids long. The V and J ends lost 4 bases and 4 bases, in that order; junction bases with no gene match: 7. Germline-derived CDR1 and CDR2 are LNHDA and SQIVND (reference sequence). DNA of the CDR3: TGTGCCAGTAGTAAATTCACAGGGGGCGGCACTGAAGCTTTCTTT. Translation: CASSKFTGGGTEAFF.

This CDR3 reads CASSSAGGYGYTF. The CDR3 bases are TGCGCCAGCAGTTCCGCAGGGGGCTATGGCTACACCTTC. The rearrangement joins TRBV5-1 to TRBJ1-2, with 7 bases that match TRBD1. From germline, CDR1 is SGHRS and CDR2 YFSETQ. This CDR3 contains 13 residues. Trimming removed 5 bases from V and 4 bases from J; junction bases left unmatched: 5.

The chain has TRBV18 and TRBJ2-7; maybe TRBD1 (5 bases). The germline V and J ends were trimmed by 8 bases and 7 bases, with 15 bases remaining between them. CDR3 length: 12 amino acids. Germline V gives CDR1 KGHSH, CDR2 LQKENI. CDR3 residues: CASAQGLSEQYF. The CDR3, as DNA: TGTGCCAGCGCCCAGGGCCTTTCGGAGCAGTACTTC.

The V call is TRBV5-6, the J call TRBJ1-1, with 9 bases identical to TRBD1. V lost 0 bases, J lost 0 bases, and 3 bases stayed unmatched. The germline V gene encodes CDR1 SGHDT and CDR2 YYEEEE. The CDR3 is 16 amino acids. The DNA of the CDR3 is TGTGCCAGCAGCTTGGGGGGGACAGGGTTGAACACTGAAGCTTTCTTT. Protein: CASSLGGTGLNTEAFF. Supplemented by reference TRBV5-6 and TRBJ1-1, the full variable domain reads DAGVTQSPTHLIKTRGQQVTLRCSPKSGHDTVSWYQQALGQGPQFIFQYYEEEERQRGNFPDRFSGHQFPNYSSELNVNALLLGDSALYLCASSLGGTGLNTEAFFGQGTRLTVV.

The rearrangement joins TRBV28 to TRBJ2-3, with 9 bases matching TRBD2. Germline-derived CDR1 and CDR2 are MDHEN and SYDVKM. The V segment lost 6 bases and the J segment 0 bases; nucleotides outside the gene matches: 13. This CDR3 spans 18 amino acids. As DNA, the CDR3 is TGTGCCAGCAGGGGGTCCGCGGGAGGGCCCTCGAGCACAGATACGCAGTATTTT. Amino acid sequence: CASRGSAGGPSSTDTQYF.

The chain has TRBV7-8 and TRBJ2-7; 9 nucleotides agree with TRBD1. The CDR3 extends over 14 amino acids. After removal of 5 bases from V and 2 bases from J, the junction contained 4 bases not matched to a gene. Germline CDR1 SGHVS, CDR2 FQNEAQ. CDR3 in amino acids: CASSPDRGAYEQYF. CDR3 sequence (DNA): TGTGCCAGCAGCCCGGACAGGGGCGCCTACGAGCAGTACTTC.

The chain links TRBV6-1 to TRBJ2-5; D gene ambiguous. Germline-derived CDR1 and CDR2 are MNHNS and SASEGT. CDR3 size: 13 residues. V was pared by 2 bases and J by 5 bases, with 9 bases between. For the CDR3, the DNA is TGTGCCAGCAGTGAACCCCCCGTGGAGACCCAGTACTTC. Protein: CASSEPPVETQYF.

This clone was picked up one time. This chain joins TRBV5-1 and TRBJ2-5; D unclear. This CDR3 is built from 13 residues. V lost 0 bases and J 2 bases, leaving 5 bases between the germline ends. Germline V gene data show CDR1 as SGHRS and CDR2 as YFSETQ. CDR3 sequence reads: CASSLDGQETQYF. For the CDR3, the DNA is TGCGCCAGCAGCTTGGACGGGCAAGAGACCCAGTACTTC.

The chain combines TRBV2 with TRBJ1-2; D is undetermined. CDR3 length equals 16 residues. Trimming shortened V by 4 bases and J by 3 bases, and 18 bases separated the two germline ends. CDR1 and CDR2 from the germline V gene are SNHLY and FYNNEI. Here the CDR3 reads CASSVYSLSIDYGYTF. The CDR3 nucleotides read TGTGCCAGCAGTGTATATTCTTTGAGTATTGACTATGGCTACACCTTC. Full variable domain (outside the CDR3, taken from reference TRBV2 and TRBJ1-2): EPEVTQTPSHQVTQMGQEVILRCVPISNHLYFYWYRQILGQKVEFLVSFYNNEISEKSEIFDDQFSVERPDGSNFTLKIRSTKLEDSAMYFCASSVYSLSIDYGYTFGSGTRLTVV.

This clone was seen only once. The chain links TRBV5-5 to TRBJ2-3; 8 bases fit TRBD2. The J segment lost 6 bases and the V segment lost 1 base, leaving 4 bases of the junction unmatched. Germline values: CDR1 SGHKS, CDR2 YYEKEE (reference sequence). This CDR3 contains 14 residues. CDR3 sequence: CASSLRTSLDTQYF. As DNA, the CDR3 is TGTGCCAGCAGCTTGCGGACTAGCCTGGATACGCAGTATTTT.

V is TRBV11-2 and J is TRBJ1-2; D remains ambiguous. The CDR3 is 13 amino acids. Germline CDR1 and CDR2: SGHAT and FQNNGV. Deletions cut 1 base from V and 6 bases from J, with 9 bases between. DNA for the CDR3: TGTGCCAGCAGCTTAGGGGGTAGCGATGGCTACACCTTC. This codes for CASSLGGSDGYTF.

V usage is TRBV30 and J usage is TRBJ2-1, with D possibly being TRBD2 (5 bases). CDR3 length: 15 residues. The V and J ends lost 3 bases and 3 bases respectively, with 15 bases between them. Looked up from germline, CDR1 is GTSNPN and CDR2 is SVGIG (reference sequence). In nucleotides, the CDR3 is TGTGCCTGGAGATGGAGAGGGAGAGGCTACAATGAGCAGTTCTTC. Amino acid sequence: CAWRWRGRGYNEQFF.

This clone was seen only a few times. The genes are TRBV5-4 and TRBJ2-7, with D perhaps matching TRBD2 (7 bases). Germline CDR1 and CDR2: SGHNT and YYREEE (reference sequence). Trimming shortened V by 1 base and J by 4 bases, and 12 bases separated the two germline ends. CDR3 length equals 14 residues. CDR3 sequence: CASSLWGGTYEQYF. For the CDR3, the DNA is TGTGCCAGCAGCTTGTGGGGGGGGACATACGAGCAGTACTTC.

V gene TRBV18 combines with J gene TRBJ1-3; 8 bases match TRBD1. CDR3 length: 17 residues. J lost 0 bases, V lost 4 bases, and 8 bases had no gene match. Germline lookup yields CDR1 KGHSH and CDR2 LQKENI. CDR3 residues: CASSQQGQASSGNTIYF. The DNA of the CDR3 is TGTGCCAGCTCACAGCAGGGACAGGCGTCCTCTGGAAACACCATATATTTT.

CDR3 nucleotides: TGTGCCAGCAGGCGGTCGGAAAAACTGTTTTTT. Protein product: CASRRSEKLFF. The chain couples TRBV2 to TRBJ1-4; no reliable D call. The CDR3 has 11 residues. The germline V gene encodes CDR1 SNHLY and CDR2 FYNNEI. The V end was cut by 6 bases, the J end by 8 bases, with 7 bases between.

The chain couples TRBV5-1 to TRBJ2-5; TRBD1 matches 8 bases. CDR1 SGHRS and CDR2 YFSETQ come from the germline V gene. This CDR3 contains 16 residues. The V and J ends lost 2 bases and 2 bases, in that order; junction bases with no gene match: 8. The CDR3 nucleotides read TGCGCCAGCAGCTTTTCCCGGGACAGGCCACAAGAGACCCAGTACTTC. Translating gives CASSFSRDRPQETQYF.

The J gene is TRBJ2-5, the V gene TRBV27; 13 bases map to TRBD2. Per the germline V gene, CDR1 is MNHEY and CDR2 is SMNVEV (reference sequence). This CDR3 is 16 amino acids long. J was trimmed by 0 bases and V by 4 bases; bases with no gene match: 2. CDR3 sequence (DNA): TGTGCCAGCAGTTCACTAGCGGGAGGGTACCAAGAGACCCAGTACTTC. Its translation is CASSSLAGGYQETQYF.

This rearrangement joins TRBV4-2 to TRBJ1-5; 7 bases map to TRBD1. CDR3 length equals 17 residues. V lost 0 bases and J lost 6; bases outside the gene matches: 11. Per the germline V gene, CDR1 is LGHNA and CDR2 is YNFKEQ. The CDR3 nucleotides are TGTGCCAGCAGCCAAGATCGGACAGGCGGGGTTGGTCAGCCCCAGCATTTT. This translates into CASSQDRTGGVGQPQHF.

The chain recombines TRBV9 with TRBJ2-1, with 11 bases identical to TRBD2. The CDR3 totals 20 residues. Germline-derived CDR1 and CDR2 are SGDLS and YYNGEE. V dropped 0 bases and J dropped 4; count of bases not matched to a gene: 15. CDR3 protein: CASSVEGTSGSGAGYNEQFF. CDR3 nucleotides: TGTGCCAGCAGCGTAGAGGGGACTAGCGGAAGCGGGGCCGGATACAATGAGCAGTTCTTC.